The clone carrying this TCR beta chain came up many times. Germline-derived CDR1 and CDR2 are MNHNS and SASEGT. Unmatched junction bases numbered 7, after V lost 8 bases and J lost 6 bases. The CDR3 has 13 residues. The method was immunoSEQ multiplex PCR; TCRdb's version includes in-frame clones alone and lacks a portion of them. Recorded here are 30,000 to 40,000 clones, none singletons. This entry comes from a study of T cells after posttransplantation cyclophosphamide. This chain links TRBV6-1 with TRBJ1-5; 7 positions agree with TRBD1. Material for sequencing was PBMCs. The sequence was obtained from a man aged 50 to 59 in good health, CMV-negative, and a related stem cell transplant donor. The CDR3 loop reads CASGGGIGQPQHF. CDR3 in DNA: TGTGCCAGCGGAGGGGGCATAGGTCAGCCCCAGCATTTT.